Listed here are 15 T cell receptor beta chains from one sample, sequenced in a study of T cell changes during pregnancy in multiple sclerosis. Clones were sequenced by immunoSEQ multiplex PCR, and TCRdb holds only the in-frame ones, with some missing. The table records tens of thousands of clones, almost 95% of them present only once. Sequencing used peripheral blood. The source is a female donor with multiple sclerosis, enrolled in a pregnancy study.

This sequence joins TRBV28 and TRBJ2-3; tentative D call: TRBD1 (6 bases). The CDR3 contains 19 residues. The V end lost 5 bases, the J end lost 0 bases, and 24 bases lay between the germline ends. CDR1 MDHEN and CDR2 SYDVKM come from the germline V gene. DNA for the CDR3: TGTGCCAGCAGTCCCTTCAGGGGTCAAGCAACCTCTAGCACAGATACGCAGTATTTT. Translated: CASSPFRGQATSSTDTQYF.

The rearrangement uses TRBV19 and TRBJ2-1, with 8 bases lining up with TRBD2. V lost 3 bases, J lost 5 bases, and 6 bases stayed unmatched. The CDR3 spans 15 residues. The germline CDR1 and CDR2 sequences are LNHDA and SQIVND (reference sequence). The CDR3 DNA reads as TGTGCCAGTAGTATTTTCGGGACTAGTGACAATGAGCAGTTCTTC. Its translation is CASSIFGTSDNEQFF. Using reference TRBV19 and TRBJ2-1 for the parts outside the CDR3, the full variable domain is DGGITQSPKYLFRKEGQNVTLSCEQNLNHDAMYWYRQDPGQGLRLIYYSQIVNDFQKGDIAEGYSVSREKKESFPLTVTSAQKNPTAFYLCASSIFGTSDNEQFFGPGTRLTVL.

V gene TRBV14 combines with J gene TRBJ1-3; no clear D. This CDR3 is built from 12 residues. CDR1 SGHDN and CDR2 FVKESK come from the germline V gene. V lost 0 bases to trimming and J lost 8 bases, with 5 bases between them. The CDR3 region is CASSQEYYTIYF. The CDR3, as DNA: TGTGCCAGCAGCCAAGAATATTACACCATATATTTT. Full variable domain (rest looked up from reference TRBV14 and TRBJ1-3): EAGVTQFPSHSVIEKGQTVTLRCDPISGHDNLYWYRRVMGKEIKFLLHFVKESKQDESGMPNNRFLAERTGGTYSTLKVQPAELEDSGVYFCASSQEYYTIYFGEGSWLTVV.

This chain uses TRBV5-6 with TRBJ1-5; no definite D call. Germline CDR1 reads SGHDT; CDR2 reads YYEEEE. Trimming took off 0 bases at V and 5 bases at J, with 6 bases between the two ends. The CDR3 is made up of 13 amino acids. The CDR3, as DNA: TGTGCCAGCAGCTTGGGTGGGGATCAGCCCCAGCATTTT. Its translation is CASSLGGDQPQHF.

The gene calls are TRBV5-6 and TRBJ2-3; D call uncertain. The V end was cut by 3 bases, the J end by 1 base, with 6 bases between. Germline CDR1 reads SGHDT; CDR2 reads YYEEEE. The CDR3 has 13 residues. The CDR3 spells CASSYMGTDTQYF. In DNA, the CDR3 is TGTGCCAGCAGCTATATGGGCACAGATACGCAGTATTTT.

The genes are TRBV5-4 and TRBJ2-3, with a possible D match to TRBD1 (5 bases). Trimming removed 4 bases from V and 2 bases from J, with 11 bases in between. The germline gives CDR1 SGHNT, CDR2 YYREEE (reference sequence). The CDR3 covers 14 residues. The CDR3 DNA reads TGTGCCAGCAGCGTCGACAGTTACACAGATACGCAGTATTTT. This encodes CASSVDSYTDTQYF.

In regard to this clone: The same CDR3 also results from other DNA sequences found in this sample. The chain is built from TRBV7-9 and TRBJ1-1; D is ambiguous. V gave up 5 bases and J gave up 3 bases, with 7 bases separating them. Germline CDR1 SEHNR, CDR2 FQNEAQ (reference sequence). This CDR3 spans 12 amino acids. This CDR3 reads CASSPGYTEAFF. The CDR3, as DNA: TGTGCCAGCAGCCCCGGGTACACTGAAGCTTTCTTT. The full variable domain, rest sourced from reference TRBV7-9 and TRBJ1-1, is DTGVSQNPRHKITKRGQNVTFRCDPISEHNRLYWYRQTLGQGPEFLTYFQNEAQLEKSRLLSDRFSAERPKGSFSTLEIQRTEQGDSAMYLCASSPGYTEAFFGQGTRLTVV.

The gene calls are TRBV28 and TRBJ2-5, with 9 nucleotides matching TRBD1. The CDR3 is 15 residues long. Unmatched junction bases numbered 10, after V lost 6 bases and J lost 5 bases. Germline-derived CDR1 and CDR2 are MDHEN and SYDVKM. CDR3 nucleotides: TGTGCCAGCAGCCTTTGGACAGGGGAAGCGGAGACCCAGTACTTC. It is translated as CASSLWTGEAETQYF.

The chain links TRBV5-1 to TRBJ2-6, with D perhaps given as TRBD1 or TRBD2 (5 bases each). V was trimmed by 0 bases and J by 1 base, leaving 8 bases between them. CDR1 is SGHRS and CDR2 is YFSETQ in the germline V gene. The CDR3 covers 16 residues. The CDR3 DNA sequence: TGCGCCAGCAGCTTGGTGGGGGTATCTGGGGCCAACGTCCTGACTTTC. The encoded protein is CASSLVGVSGANVLTF.

The chain combines TRBV19 with TRBJ1-1; perhaps TRBD1 as D (5 bases). Trimming stripped 7 bases from V and 0 bases from J, with 12 bases between. The germline V gene has CDR1 LNHDA and CDR2 SQIVND (reference sequence). There are 14 residues in the CDR3. The CDR3 sequence: CASIETEMNTEAFF. CDR3 nucleotides: TGTGCCAGTATCGAGACAGAAATGAACACTGAAGCTTTCTTT.

The V gene is TRBV30, the J gene TRBJ1-1, with D possibly being TRBD1 (5 bases). The germline V gene encodes CDR1 GTSNPN and CDR2 SVGIG (reference sequence). V was shortened by 0 bases and J by 0 bases, with 8 bases between the two germline ends. The CDR3 is 14 residues long. CDR3 residues: CAWSVPGMNTEAFF. Here the CDR3 DNA reads TGTGCCTGGAGTGTACCAGGGATGAACACTGAAGCTTTCTTT.

The chain joins TRBV4-1 to TRBJ1-1; no clear D gene. This CDR3 is 15 amino acids long. Germline lookup yields CDR1 MGHRA and CDR2 YSYEKL. V lost 4 bases to trimming and J lost 3 bases, with 15 bases between them. The CDR3 loop is CASSPRSQRDTEAFF. The CDR3 DNA is TGCGCCAGCAGCCCGCGTAGCCAACGGGACACTGAAGCTTTCTTT.

The chain is built from TRBV2 and TRBJ1-5; D is uncertain. V was trimmed by 7 bases and J by 0 bases, leaving 13 bases between them. The CDR3 loop spans 15 amino acids. CDR1 is SNHLY and CDR2 is FYNNEI in the germline V gene. The CDR3 sequence is CASTEDPYSNQPQHF. The CDR3, as DNA: TGTGCCAGCACCGAGGACCCTTATAGCAATCAGCCCCAGCATTTT.

The chain uses TRBV5-1 and TRBJ2-1; D perhaps matches TRBD1 (6 bases). Germline-derived CDR1 and CDR2 are SGHRS and YFSETQ. The CDR3 sequence is 15 residues long. Trimming took off 3 bases at V and 6 bases at J, with 16 bases between the two ends. The CDR3 loop is CASSSGHQNANEQFF. As DNA, the CDR3 is TGCGCCAGCAGCTCGGGACACCAAAACGCCAATGAGCAGTTCTTC.

This chain joins TRBV7-8 and TRBJ2-5; D is uncertain. The CDR3 covers 14 residues. CDR1 SGHVS and CDR2 FQNEAQ come from the germline V gene. V dropped 1 base and J dropped 5 bases, with 11 bases sitting between them. The CDR3 spells CASSLGLPAETQYF. The CDR3 region has the DNA TGTGCCAGCAGCTTAGGGCTCCCGGCGGAGACCCAGTACTTC.